The sequence of this T cell receptor beta chain was determined in a study of cytomegalovirus exposure and HLA in healthy donors. Per the germline V gene, CDR1 is SGDLS and CDR2 is YYNGEE. The CDR3 covers 17 residues. Use of 60 Vbeta and 13 Jbeta primers characterized the PCR. Generated by immunoSEQ multiplex PCR, the TCRdb table keeps only in-frame clones and is missing some. The table shows 150,000 to 200,000 clones, with over 80% occurring only once. Sequencing was performed on PBMCs. V gene TRBV9 combines with J gene TRBJ2-5; 14 bases fit TRBD2. Gene TRBJ2-7 matches the end of the DNA better, so the J call may be wrong. The receptor comes from a man aged 50 to 59 in good health and CMV-seronegative. The CDR3 sequence is CASSAGLAGGPVYEQYF. CDR3 sequence (DNA): TGTGCCAGCAGCGCCGGACTAGCGGGAGGTCCTGTCTACGAGCAGTACTTC.